These 24 T cell receptor beta chains were all obtained from the same sample, sequenced in a study of T cell responses to AZD1222 COVID-19 vaccine. Assay used: immunoSEQ multiplex PCR; TCRdb lists only in-frame clones, some missing. The repertoire holds tens of thousands of clones, with about 88% as singletons. The sample here was peripheral blood, taken on day 0 of AZD1222 vaccination. The receptors derive from an adult in good health.

The gene calls are TRBV5-5 and TRBJ1-2; the D gene is possibly TRBD1 (5 bases). The CDR3 spans 14 residues. The germline V and J ends were trimmed by 4 bases and 4 bases, with 14 bases remaining between them. Looked up from germline, CDR1 is SGHKS and CDR2 is YYEKEE (reference sequence). CDR3 bases: TGTGCCAGCAGCCCCGGGGCGGCTCTCTATGGCTACACCTTC. Translation: CASSPGAALYGYTF.

The V gene is TRBV6-4, the J gene TRBJ2-1; 10 bases agree with TRBD2. V gave up 4 bases and J gave up 7 bases; unmatched junction bases: 4. The CDR3 totals 14 residues. In germline, CDR1 is MRHNA, CDR2 SNTAGT. The CDR3 DNA is TGTGCCAGCAGTGCAGCGGGAGGGTTTAATGAGCAGTTCTTC. Protein product: CASSAAGGFNEQFF.

V gene TRBV19 combines with J gene TRBJ2-3; the D is unclear. CDR1 LNHDA and CDR2 SQIVND come from the germline V gene (reference sequence). Trimming cost V 7 bases and J 3 bases, with 11 bases left between them. The CDR3 is 13 residues long. The CDR3 DNA is TGTGCCAGTAAAGACCAAGGGACAGATACGCAGTATTTT. Residues: CASKDQGTDTQYF.

This chain connects TRBV6-1 to TRBJ2-1; 8 bases are shared with TRBD2. V shed 3 bases, J shed 2 bases, and the junction held 3 bases outside the gene matches. Per germline, CDR1 MNHNS and CDR2 SASEGT. The CDR3 is made up of 15 amino acids. Written as DNA, the CDR3 is TGTGCCAGCAGTGAGACTAGCGAGCCCTACAATGAGCAGTTCTTC. Translation gives CASSETSEPYNEQFF.

Comments on this clone: One junction end disagrees with the germline gene, perhaps due to a read error. The chain combines TRBV7-2 with TRBJ2-7; possible D gene TRBD2, 6 bases. This CDR3 spans 13 amino acids. CDR1 is SGHTA, CDR2 FQGNSA, per germline. CDR3: CAGSWAAGIEQYF. CDR3 DNA sequence: TGTGCCGGCAGCTGGGCGGCGGGGATCGAGCAGTACTTC. Full variable domain (remainder filled in from reference TRBV7-2 and TRBJ2-7): GAGVSQSPSNKVTEKGKDVELRCDPISGHTALYWYRQSLGQGLEFLIYFQGNSAPDKSGLPSDRFSAERTGGSVSTLTIQRTQQEDSAVYLCAGSWAAGIEQYFGPGTRLTVT.

The chain combines TRBV3-1 (or the pseudogene TRBV3-2) with TRBJ2-2; no reliable D call. Trimming cost V 3 bases and J 7 bases, with 6 bases left between them. Germline V gene lookup returns CDR1 LGHDT and CDR2 YNNKEL (reference sequence). The length of the CDR3 is 12 residues. This chain's CDR3 is CASSQGGGELFF. Written as DNA, the CDR3 is TGTGCCAGCAGCCAGGGTGGCGGGGAGCTGTTTTTT.

The chain has TRBV30 and TRBJ1-5, with 11 bases fitting TRBD1. Germline assignment: CDR1 GTSNPN and CDR2 SVGIG (reference sequence). The CDR3 consists of 12 residues. V was pared by 7 bases and J by 6 bases, with 2 bases of the junction left unmatched. In DNA form, the CDR3 reads TGTGCCTCGGGACAGGGGGGTCAGCCCCAGCATTTT. This codes for CASGQGGQPQHF.

This clone has a single count. Here the CDR3 DNA reads TGTGCCAGTAGTCCGGGGGAGGGGAATGAGCAGTTCTTC. It specifies CASSPGEGNEQFF. The chain has TRBV19 and TRBJ2-1; 7 bases map to TRBD2. V lost 5 bases, J lost 7 bases, and 5 bases stayed unmatched. The CDR3 loop spans 13 amino acids. Germline CDR1 reads LNHDA; CDR2 reads SQIVND (reference sequence).

The rearrangement uses TRBV19 and TRBJ1-5; no clear D. Germline values: CDR1 LNHDA, CDR2 SQIVND (reference sequence). CDR3 size: 13 residues. The V end lost 5 bases, the J end lost 7 bases, and 12 bases lay between the germline ends. As DNA, the CDR3 is TGTGCCAGTAGTCCAAGGCGGGGACAGCCCCAGCATTTT. This encodes CASSPRRGQPQHF. Variable domain in full (rest from reference TRBV19 and TRBJ1-5): DGGITQSPKYLFRKEGQNVTLSCEQNLNHDAMYWYRQDPGQGLRLIYYSQIVNDFQKGDIAEGYSVSREKKESFPLTVTSAQKNPTAFYLCASSPRRGQPQHFGDGTRLSIL.

The rearrangement links TRBV7-9 to TRBJ2-7; tentatively, D is TRBD2 (5 bases). This CDR3 region has 14 residues. Trimming stripped 1 base from V and 7 bases from J, with 14 bases between. Germline V gene sequence: CDR1 SEHNR, CDR2 FQNEAQ (reference sequence). CDR3 sequence reads: CASSLGAGRREQYF. The CDR3 bases are TGTGCCAGCAGCTTAGGTGCGGGCCGGCGGGAGCAGTACTTC.

V is TRBV3-1 (or the pseudogene TRBV3-2) and J is TRBJ1-3; D unclear. The CDR3 runs to 16 residues. Trimming removed 1 base from V and 2 bases from J, with 12 bases in between. Germline loops: CDR1 LGHDT, CDR2 YNNKEL (reference sequence). This chain's CDR3 is CASSQVVPPPGNTIYF. The CDR3 region has the DNA TGTGCCAGCAGCCAAGTGGTGCCGCCGCCTGGAAACACCATATATTTT.

The chain employs TRBV7-8 and TRBJ2-1; D gene uncertain. Trimming removed 5 bases from V and 6 bases from J, with 14 bases in between. Germline lookup yields CDR1 SGHVS and CDR2 FQNEAQ. This CDR3 has 14 amino acids. The DNA of the CDR3 is TGTGCCAGCAGCCTACAACTCGCTAGCAATGAGCAGTTCTTC. Its protein product is CASSLQLASNEQFF.

The sample holds one count of this clone. The gene calls are TRBV29-1 and TRBJ2-7, with D perhaps given as TRBD1 or TRBD2 (6 bases each). Germline values: CDR1 SQVTM, CDR2 ANQGSEA. Deletions cut 6 bases from V and 7 bases from J, with 16 bases between. The CDR3 sequence is 12 residues long. The CDR3 DNA reads as TGCAGCGTCGGGATGGGGGGCAGGGAGCAGTACTTC. Its protein is CSVGMGGREQYF.

The chain couples TRBV6-5 to TRBJ2-1, with 8 bases matching TRBD2. The CDR3 is made up of 15 amino acids. From germline, CDR1 is MNHEY and CDR2 SVGAGI. J lost 5 bases, V lost 8 bases, and 11 bases had no gene match. The CDR3: CASSKLADQNNEQFF. The DNA for the CDR3 is TGTGCCAGCTCTAAACTAGCGGACCAAAACAATGAGCAGTTCTTC.

The chain carries TRBV5-1 and TRBJ1-6; TRBD1 aligns across 7 bases. Germline V gene data show CDR1 as SGHRS and CDR2 as YFSETQ. The CDR3 spans 15 residues. The V segment lost 1 base and the J segment 7 bases; nucleotides outside the gene matches: 5. CDR3 bases: TGCGCCAGCAGCTTGTATACAGGGGCAAATTCACCCCTCCACTTT. Protein sequence: CASSLYTGANSPLHF.

The CDR3 region has the DNA TGTGCCAGCAGCTTAACAGGGGGCTTGGATGAGCAGTTCTTC. The encoded protein is CASSLTGGLDEQFF. The gene calls are TRBV7-9 and TRBJ2-1, with 9 nucleotides matching TRBD1. The CDR3 is 14 amino acids. J gave up 8 bases and V 2 bases, and 4 bases lay outside the gene matches. Germline CDR1 SEHNR, CDR2 FQNEAQ (reference sequence). Using reference TRBV7-9 and TRBJ2-1 for the parts outside the CDR3, the full variable domain is DTGVSQNPRHKITKRGQNVTFRCDPISEHNRLYWYRQTLGQGPEFLTYFQNEAQLEKSRLLSDRFSAERPKGSFSTLEIQRTEQGDSAMYLCASSLTGGLDEQFFGPGTRLTVL.

The gene calls are TRBV14 and TRBJ2-7, with TRBD2 matching over 7 bases. Germline trimming cut 5 bases from V and 3 bases from J; bases unmatched to any gene: 4. The CDR3 spans 13 residues. Germline loops: CDR1 SGHDN, CDR2 FVKESK. In DNA form, the CDR3 reads TGTGCCAGCAGCGATGGGACTAACTACGAGCAGTACTTC. It encodes CASSDGTNYEQYF.

This clone was detected once. This rearrangement joins TRBV12-3 or TRBV12-4 to TRBJ2-3; no reliable D call. This CDR3 contains 12 residues. V dropped 6 bases and J dropped 0 bases, with 4 bases sitting between them. CDR3 in amino acids: CASRGSTDTQYF. Written as DNA, the CDR3 is TGTGCCAGCAGAGGAAGCACAGATACGCAGTATTTT.

The chain uses TRBV7-9 and TRBJ2-1; 9 bases align to TRBD2. J gave up 10 bases and V 4 bases, and 14 bases lay outside the gene matches. The CDR3 is 16 residues long. Per germline, CDR1 SEHNR and CDR2 FQNEAQ (reference sequence). The CDR3 is CASSSTSGSPEVEQFF. CDR3 DNA sequence: TGTGCCAGCAGCTCGACTAGCGGCAGCCCTGAGGTCGAGCAGTTCTTC.

The chain recombines TRBV27 with TRBJ1-5, with D uncertain. This CDR3 spans 14 amino acids. Germline V gene sequence: CDR1 MNHEY, CDR2 SMNVEV (reference sequence). Trimming removed 2 bases at V and 0 bases at J, with 5 bases between. CDR3: CASSLKGSNQPQHF. DNA for the CDR3: TGTGCCAGCAGTTTAAAGGGTAGCAATCAGCCCCAGCATTTT.

V gene TRBV7-8 combines with J gene TRBJ2-7, with D perhaps matching TRBD2 (6 bases). The V gene's germline CDR1 is SGHVS and CDR2 FQNEAQ. V was pared by 0 bases and J by 3 bases, with 15 bases between. CDR3 length: 16 amino acids. For the CDR3, the DNA is TGTGCCAGCAGCTTAGCGGTATACGGGAGAAGCTACGAGCAGTACTTC. Its protein is CASSLAVYGRSYEQYF.

The gene calls are TRBV5-5 and TRBJ1-1, with D perhaps TRBD1 (5 bases). This CDR3 has 16 residues. The germline CDR1 and CDR2 sequences are SGHKS and YYEKEE (reference sequence). The ends were cut back, 4 bases at V and 1 base at J, with 17 bases in the middle. The CDR3 sequence is CASSGNSDNRNTEAFF. The CDR3 DNA reads TGTGCCAGCAGCGGAAACTCGGACAACCGGAACACTGAAGCTTTCTTT.

This rearrangement joins TRBV20-1 to TRBJ2-5; D tentatively reads TRBD1 or TRBD2 (6 bases each). Looked up from germline, CDR1 is DFQATT and CDR2 is SNEGSKA (reference sequence). V shed 3 bases and J shed 3 bases, with 23 bases lying between them. There are 17 residues in the CDR3. For the CDR3, the DNA is TGCAGTGCTAGTTCCCAGTTCTTGGGGGCGGGGAAAGAGACCCAGTACTTC. Translating gives CSASSQFLGAGKETQYF.

The V gene is TRBV6-2 or TRBV6-3, the J gene TRBJ2-6; a possible D gene is TRBD2 (5 bases). The V gene's germline CDR1 is MNHEY and CDR2 SVGEGT. This CDR3 contains 16 residues. V was shortened by 2 bases and J by 3 bases, with 11 bases between the two germline ends. The CDR3 sequence is CASSYTRGFGANVLTF. CDR3 coding DNA: TGTGCCAGCAGTTACACTCGGGGTTTTGGGGCCAACGTCCTGACTTTC.